The clone carrying this TCR beta chain was picked up a small number of times. Its antigen is unknown. The germline V gene encodes CDR1 SGHVT and CDR2 SQSDAQ. The V end was cut by 3 bases, the J end by 1 base, with 6 bases between. The CDR3 runs 14 residues. Sequencing used immunoSEQ multiplex PCR; TCRdb keeps in-frame clones, though not all of them. There are 150,000 to 200,000 clones in the sample; about 90% occur only once, and roughly 6.2% lies in the top ten. This entry comes from a study of T cell responses to AZD1222 COVID-19 vaccine. The study, taken as a whole, reports: Baseline antibody screening turned up just a handful of seropositive AZD1222 recipients.

Sequencing was performed on peripheral blood, taken 28 days after the second AZD1222 dose. V usage is TRBV7-4 and J usage is TRBJ2-2; D is ambiguous. The sequence came from an adult who received the AZD1222 COVID-19 vaccine. CDR3 DNA sequence: TGTGCCAGCAGCTTCGTACAGAACACCGGGGAGCTGTTTTTT. The encoded protein is CASSFVQNTGELFF.